One and the same sample provided the 27 T cell receptor beta chains below, sequenced in a study of cytomegalovirus exposure and HLA in healthy donors. The PCR was carried out with 60 Vbeta primers and 13 Jbeta primers. Measured with immunoSEQ multiplex PCR; TCRdb has only the in-frame clones, and not every one. The table shows tens of thousands of clones, with approximately 70% occurring only once. Sequencing used PBMCs. Receptors were obtained from a male donor in good health and CMV-seropositive.

The chain is built from TRBV5-1 and TRBJ2-1; D is unresolved. V lost 0 bases, J lost 0 bases, and 10 bases lay in between. CDR3 length: 16 residues. Germline V gene sequence: CDR1 SGHRS, CDR2 YFSETQ. Written as DNA, the CDR3 is TGCGCCAGCAGCTTGGACTACCCGAGCTCCTACAATGAGCAGTTCTTC. Protein sequence: CASSLDYPSSYNEQFF.

The chain combines TRBV5-1 with TRBJ2-7, with TRBD2 as a possible D gene (7 bases). Germline V gene data show CDR1 as SGHRS and CDR2 as YFSETQ. Trimming left V 1 base short and J 0 bases short, with 11 bases between. The CDR3 totals 15 residues. CDR3 residues: CASSLTGGPSYEQYF. The CDR3 nucleotides are TGCGCCAGCAGCTTGACGGGGGGCCCCTCCTACGAGCAGTACTTC.

The chain combines TRBV6-6 with TRBJ1-5; 12 nucleotides match TRBD1. The CDR3 covers 16 residues. Germline loops: CDR1 MNHNY, CDR2 SVGAGI (reference sequence). With V trimmed by 4 bases and J by 5 bases, 6 bases remained unmatched. The CDR3 loop reads CASSWDRGRRDQPQHF. Written as DNA, the CDR3 is TGTGCCAGCAGTTGGGACAGGGGGCGTCGGGATCAGCCCCAGCATTTT.

This chain links TRBV4-1 with TRBJ1-6; maybe TRBD1 (5 bases). This CDR3 has 17 amino acids. Germline V lookup: CDR1 MGHRA, CDR2 YSYEKL. The V gene lost 2 bases and the J gene lost 6 bases, with 17 bases spanning the gap. In DNA form, the CDR3 reads TGCGCCAGCAGCCAAATCTCCGGGGGACGGACTAATTCACCCCTCCACTTT. It translates to CASSQISGGRTNSPLHF.

This clone turned up a few times. The V and J genes are TRBV30 and TRBJ1-5; D remains unclear. This CDR3 has 14 amino acids. Trimming took off 1 base at V and 4 bases at J, with 11 bases between the two ends. From germline, CDR1 is GTSNPN and CDR2 SVGIG (reference sequence). CDR3 sequence reads: CAWSAGIWNQPQHF. CDR3 nucleotide sequence: TGTGCCTGGAGTGCGGGGATTTGGAATCAGCCCCAGCATTTT.

This chain links TRBV14 with TRBJ2-2, with no clear D. The CDR3 loop spans 14 amino acids. V dropped 0 bases and J dropped 6 bases, with 8 bases sitting between them. Germline V CDR1 and CDR2: SGHDN, FVKESK. The CDR3 loop reads CASSQDSSAGELFF. For the CDR3, the DNA is TGTGCCAGCAGCCAAGATAGTTCGGCCGGGGAGCTGTTTTTT. Combining the CDR3 with reference TRBV14 and TRBJ2-2 gives the whole variable domain EAGVTQFPSHSVIEKGQTVTLRCDPISGHDNLYWYRRVMGKEIKFLLHFVKESKQDESGMPNNRFLAERTGGTYSTLKVQPAELEDSGVYFCASSQDSSAGELFFGEGSRLTVL.

This chain joins TRBV6-1 and TRBJ2-1, with D possibly matching TRBD2 (5 bases). The V and J ends lost 7 bases and 4 bases respectively, with 11 bases between them. CDR1 is MNHNS and CDR2 is SASEGT in the germline V gene. The CDR3 consists of 13 residues. The chain's CDR3 is CASTPTMYNEQFF. In nucleotides, the CDR3 is TGTGCCAGCACACCGACTATGTACAATGAGCAGTTCTTC.

The J gene is TRBJ1-1, the V gene TRBV6-6; D perhaps matches TRBD1 (5 bases). V was cut by 5 bases and J by 3 bases, with 7 bases left in between. The CDR3 is made up of 12 amino acids. The V gene's germline CDR1 is MNHNY and CDR2 SVGAGI (reference sequence). CDR3 sequence (DNA): TGTGCCAGCAGTCCCAGGGACACTGAAGCTTTCTTT. This gives the protein CASSPRDTEAFF.

The chain couples TRBV19 to TRBJ2-1; 15 positions match TRBD2. The CDR3 has 13 residues. Germline values: CDR1 LNHDA, CDR2 SQIVND (reference sequence). The trim removed 9 bases at V and 12 bases at J, leaving 6 bases unmatched. The CDR3 region is CASSPGLAGGQFF. In nucleotides, the CDR3 is TGTGCCAGCAGCCCGGGACTAGCGGGAGGGCAGTTCTTC.

The CDR3 is CASSQRGAGAFNTGELFF. CDR3 coding DNA: TGCGCCAGCAGCCAGAGAGGTGCGGGCGCCTTCAACACCGGGGAGCTGTTTTTT. The J gene is TRBJ2-2, the V gene TRBV4-1, with D possibly matching TRBD2 (5 bases). Germline assignment: CDR1 MGHRA and CDR2 YSYEKL. The CDR3 is made up of 18 amino acids. V lost 3 bases to trimming and J lost 2 bases, with 19 bases between them.

In the case of this clone: At one boundary the junction diverges from the germline segment, which might be a read error. This sequence joins TRBV5-1 and TRBJ2-4; a possible D gene is TRBD2 (6 bases). CDR3 length: 13 residues. The germline V gene encodes CDR1 SGHRS and CDR2 YFSETQ. DNA of the CDR3: TGCGCCAGCAGCTTGGCCGTGGGGGGAACCTTCTTCTTC. Residues: CASSLAVGGTFFF.

This sequence joins TRBV2 and TRBJ2-7; no clear D. Germline V gene data show CDR1 as SNHLY and CDR2 as FYNNEI. V lost 1 base to trimming and J lost 9 bases, with 7 bases between them. The CDR3 consists of 11 residues. The CDR3 bases are TGTGCCAGCAGTGAAGGGGCCCCGCAGTACTTC. It is translated as CASSEGAPQYF.

The chain carries TRBV6-5 and TRBJ1-5; D might be TRBD1 (5 bases). Germline values: CDR1 MNHEY, CDR2 SVGAGI. The V gene lost 6 bases and the J gene lost 1 base, with 10 bases spanning the gap. The CDR3 length is 14 residues. CDR3 coding DNA: TGTGCCAGCAGCCGGGACTTGAGCAATCAGCCCCAGCATTTT. Translation: CASSRDLSNQPQHF.

This sequence joins TRBV10-3 and TRBJ2-7; tentatively, D is TRBD1 (6 bases). CDR3 size: 12 residues. The germline V and J ends were trimmed by 10 bases and 2 bases, with 12 bases remaining between them. CDR1 ENHRY and CDR2 SYGVKD come from the germline V gene. The CDR3 here is CATAGETYEQYF. DNA of the CDR3: TGTGCCACTGCAGGGGAGACCTACGAGCAGTACTTC.

This chain joins TRBV6-1 and TRBJ1-1; D remains ambiguous. Germline V lookup: CDR1 MNHNS, CDR2 SASEGT. V dropped 8 bases and J dropped 1 base, with 14 bases sitting between them. The CDR3 runs to 14 residues. For the CDR3, the DNA is TGTGCCAGCCGGGAGTTTGGAAAGAACACTGAAGCTTTCTTT. Its protein is CASREFGKNTEAFF.

This clone was found a few times. V and J are TRBV6-6 and TRBJ1-1, with D tentatively TRBD1 (5 bases). Trimming left V 5 bases short and J 4 bases short, with 14 bases between. Germline-derived CDR1 and CDR2 are MNHNY and SVGAGI (reference sequence). The CDR3 covers 14 residues. Here the CDR3 reads CASSPPVGGTEAFF. CDR3 coding DNA: TGTGCCAGCAGTCCCCCCGTGGGGGGCACTGAAGCTTTCTTT.

V is TRBV18 and J is TRBJ2-7; 13 nucleotides agree with TRBD2. After removal of 5 bases from V and 3 bases from J, the junction contained 1 base not matched to a gene. The CDR3 consists of 14 residues. Germline-derived CDR1 and CDR2 are KGHSH and LQKENI. The CDR3 sequence: CASSRTSGSYEQYF. Written as DNA, the CDR3 is TGTGCCAGCTCAAGGACTAGCGGGAGCTACGAGCAGTACTTC.

This chain links TRBV7-9 with TRBJ2-7, with 8 bases identical to TRBD1. With V trimmed by 5 bases and J by 4 bases, 7 bases remained unmatched. CDR1 and CDR2 (germline): SEHNR, FQNEAQ (reference sequence). The CDR3 extends over 14 amino acids. CDR3: CASSLRTGWYEQYF. CDR3 coding DNA: TGTGCCAGCAGCCTAAGGACAGGGTGGTACGAGCAGTACTTC.

J is TRBJ2-7 and V is TRBV19; 8 bases line up with TRBD1. The CDR3 runs 14 residues. The V gene end was trimmed by 7 bases and the J gene end by 3 bases; junction bases not matched to a gene: 8. Germline CDR1 LNHDA, CDR2 SQIVND (reference sequence). The DNA of the CDR3 is TGTGCCAGTAATCTCGGACAGGGAAGCTACGAGCAGTACTTC. Encoded protein: CASNLGQGSYEQYF.

The V and J genes are TRBV6-5 and TRBJ1-2; D is uncertain. Trimming took 10 bases from V and 4 from J, leaving 16 bases between them. Germline CDR1 and CDR2: MNHEY and SVGAGI. The CDR3 is 13 amino acids. The CDR3 here is CATSASSAYGYTF. Written as DNA, the CDR3 is TGTGCCACCTCCGCGTCGAGCGCCTATGGCTACACCTTC.

This clone was recorded a few times. The chain joins TRBV30 to TRBJ1-2; 7 bases agree with TRBD1. Per the germline V gene, CDR1 is GTSNPN and CDR2 is SVGIG (reference sequence). After removal of 2 bases from V and 6 bases from J, the junction contained 9 bases not matched to a gene. The CDR3 covers 14 residues. CDR3: CAWSIQQGRDGYTF. In DNA form, the CDR3 reads TGTGCCTGGAGTATTCAACAGGGGCGGGATGGCTACACCTTC.

This sequence joins TRBV9 and TRBJ2-5; 11 bases align to TRBD2. CDR3 length: 14 residues. With 0 bases clipped from V and 5 bases from J, the junction kept 0 bases outside the gene matches. From germline, CDR1 is SGDLS and CDR2 YYNGEE. The CDR3 bases are TGTGCCAGCAGCGTAGCTAGCGGGGGGGAGACCCAGTACTTC. It encodes CASSVASGGETQYF.

The J gene is TRBJ2-3, the V gene TRBV2; a weak D match, TRBD1 (5 bases). CDR3 length: 14 amino acids. The V end lost 8 bases, the J end lost 9 bases, and 21 bases lay between the germline ends. Per germline, CDR1 SNHLY and CDR2 FYNNEI. The CDR3 nucleotides read TGTGCCAGCGAGACGAGTCAGGGCAGTCCGACGCAGTATTTT. Its protein is CASETSQGSPTQYF.

The chain has TRBV12-5 and TRBJ2-7, with D possibly TRBD1 on 5 matching bases. The CDR3 loop spans 14 amino acids. The germline V gene encodes CDR1 LGHNT and CDR2 FRNRAP. Trimming cost V 5 bases and J 5 bases, with 16 bases left between them. CDR3 residues: CASGTPSGSHEQYF. CDR3 bases: TGTGCTAGTGGTACGCCCTCAGGGTCCCACGAGCAGTACTTC.

The chain is built from TRBV19 and TRBJ1-4; D gene unclear. CDR1 and CDR2 (germline): LNHDA, SQIVND (reference sequence). V was shortened by 3 bases and J by 4 bases, with 15 bases between the two germline ends. The CDR3 consists of 16 residues. CDR3 coding DNA: TGTGCCAGTAGTATGGTGGCCCAACAGATTAATGAAAAACTGTTTTTT. Translation gives CASSMVAQQINEKLFF.

The chain carries TRBV14 and TRBJ2-7; perhaps TRBD1 as D (6 bases). This CDR3 is 12 amino acids long. The germline V gene has CDR1 SGHDN and CDR2 FVKESK. The V gene lost 5 bases and the J gene lost 3 bases, with 8 bases spanning the gap. The CDR3 sequence is CASSSQGYEQYF. The CDR3 DNA reads as TGTGCCAGCAGCTCACAGGGCTACGAGCAGTACTTC. The full variable domain, completed using reference TRBV14 and TRBJ2-7, is EAGVTQFPSHSVIEKGQTVTLRCDPISGHDNLYWYRRVMGKEIKFLLHFVKESKQDESGMPNNRFLAERTGGTYSTLKVQPAELEDSGVYFCASSSQGYEQYFGPGTRLTVT.

Regarding this clone: Other nucleotide sequences in the sample specify the same CDR3. This chain links TRBV18 with TRBJ1-3; a possible D gene is TRBD1 (6 bases). Trimming shortened V by 6 bases and J by 0 bases, and 15 bases separated the two germline ends. Germline V CDR1 and CDR2: KGHSH, LQKENI. CDR3 length: 16 residues. The CDR3 DNA is TGTGCCAGCTCTCCCACGGGGGGCCACTCTGGAAACACCATATATTTT. Its protein product is CASSPTGGHSGNTIYF. The full variable domain, its missing parts supplied by reference TRBV18 and TRBJ1-3, is NAGVMQNPRHLVRRRGQEARLRCSPMKGHSHVYWYRQLPEEGLKFMVYLQKENIIDESGMPKERFSAEFPKEGPSILRIQQVVRGDSAAYFCASSPTGGHSGNTIYFGEGSWLTVV.